Listed here are 27 T cell receptor beta chains from one sample, sequenced in a study of graft-versus-host responses after intestinal transplantation. TCRdb's table, derived via immunoSEQ multiplex PCR, lists solely in-frame clones and lacks some. This table holds under 20,000 clones, more than 80% found once. This sample comprised PBMCs, obtained more than 350 days after transplant. The source of these receptors is a human patient who received an intestinal transplant, so some T cells may come from the graft donor.

The rearrangement links TRBV29-1 to TRBJ1-1; D might be TRBD1 (6 bases). The CDR3 sequence is 15 residues long. Germline lookup yields CDR1 SQVTM and CDR2 ANQGSEA. With 2 bases removed from V and 10 bases from J, the gap between germline ends came to 23 bases. Written as DNA, the CDR3 is TGCAGCGTTGAAATGGGGAGGAGGGGGGACGTCGCAGCTTTCTTT. It yields the protein CSVEMGRRGDVAAFF.

In its sample, this clone was seen once. The chain is built from TRBV6-6 and TRBJ1-1; D ambiguous. Looked up from germline, CDR1 is MNHNY and CDR2 is SVGAGI (reference sequence). Trimming removed 0 bases at V and 10 bases at J, with 9 bases between. CDR3 length: 12 residues. CDR3 sequence (DNA): TGTGCCAGCAGTTACTCGTTCCAGATAGCTTTCTTT. It yields the protein CASSYSFQIAFF.

In its sample, this clone was seen once. V and J are TRBV7-8 and TRBJ1-1; 8 nucleotides align to TRBD1. This CDR3 comprises 13 residues. With V trimmed by 3 bases and J by 6 bases, 3 bases remained unmatched. Germline lookup yields CDR1 SGHVS and CDR2 FQNEAQ. The CDR3 region has the DNA TGTGCCAGCAGCTTGGACAGGGAGGCTGAAGCTTTCTTT. Its protein is CASSLDREAEAFF.

In DNA, the CDR3 is TGCGCCAGCAGGACAAACTACGAGCAGTACTTC. This translates into CASRTNYEQYF. This chain uses TRBV5-1 with TRBJ2-7; D ambiguous. Germline values: CDR1 SGHRS, CDR2 YFSETQ. The CDR3 runs to 11 residues. The ends were cut back, 5 bases at V and 3 bases at J, with 6 bases in the middle.

This sequence joins TRBV7-2 and TRBJ2-1; 14 positions agree with TRBD2. The germline gives CDR1 SGHTA, CDR2 FQGNSA. This CDR3 region has 16 residues. The V segment lost 6 bases and the J segment 8 bases; nucleotides outside the gene matches: 9. CDR3 DNA sequence: TGTGCCAGCAGTTTCGGACTAGCGGGAGGCCAGGATGAGCAGTTCTTC. Protein sequence: CASSFGLAGGQDEQFF.

V and J are TRBV10-3 and TRBJ1-1, with 7 bases that match TRBD1. With V trimmed by 6 bases and J by 0 bases, 4 bases remained unmatched. This CDR3 has 14 amino acids. Germline V lookup: CDR1 ENHRY, CDR2 SYGVKD. In nucleotides, the CDR3 is TGTGCCATCAGGTCCGGGACAGTGAACACTGAAGCTTTCTTT. It codes for CAIRSGTVNTEAFF.

The chain is built from TRBV7-3 and TRBJ2-3; perhaps TRBD2 as D (6 bases). Germline CDR1 is SGHTA and CDR2 is FQGTGA. Trimming stripped 5 bases from V and 0 bases from J, with 21 bases between. The CDR3 is made up of 18 amino acids. In DNA form, the CDR3 reads TGTGCCAGCAGCCCAATAGGAGGGGCTTCATCTAGCACAGATACGCAGTATTTT. Translation gives CASSPIGGASSSTDTQYF.

The CDR3 protein is CASSLGAGLAFVETQYF. CDR3 DNA sequence: TGTGCCAGCAGCTTAGGGGCGGGACTAGCGTTTGTAGAGACCCAGTACTTC. The chain recombines TRBV7-2 with TRBJ2-5; 10 bases match TRBD2. Trimming took 1 base from V and 4 from J; bases not matched to a gene: 9. The CDR3 loop spans 17 amino acids. The germline V gene has CDR1 SGHTA and CDR2 FQGNSA.

The chain carries TRBV2 and TRBJ1-2; TRBD1 is a possible D gene (6 bases). The germline V gene encodes CDR1 SNHLY and CDR2 FYNNEI. CDR3 length equals 15 residues. V dropped 7 bases and J dropped 5 bases, with 20 bases sitting between them. The CDR3 nucleotides read TGTGCCAGCATCGTGGGGGGCGGAGGTCAGTATGGCTACACCTTC. Amino acids: CASIVGGGGQYGYTF. Looking up the rest from reference TRBV2 and TRBJ1-2 gives the full variable domain: EPEVTQTPSHQVTQMGQEVILRCVPISNHLYFYWYRQILGQKVEFLVSFYNNEISEKSEIFDDQFSVERPDGSNFTLKIRSTKLEDSAMYFCASIVGGGGQYGYTFGSGTRLTVV.

The V gene is TRBV27, the J gene TRBJ2-3; the match to TRBD1 covers 8 bases. Trimming at V came to 6 bases and at J to 1 base, leaving 0 bases not matched to a gene. The CDR3 has 13 amino acids. The germline gives CDR1 MNHEY, CDR2 SMNVEV (reference sequence). CDR3 loop: CASRTGGTDTQYF. CDR3 DNA: TGTGCCAGCAGGACAGGGGGCACAGATACGCAGTATTTT.

This chain links TRBV19 with TRBJ2-7; no clear D. The germline V gene has CDR1 LNHDA and CDR2 SQIVND (reference sequence). The CDR3 totals 13 residues. With 4 bases removed from V and 1 base from J, the gap between germline ends came to 8 bases. In DNA form, the CDR3 reads TGTGCCAGTAGTACGGGTCCTTCCTACGAGCAGTACTTC. Its protein is CASSTGPSYEQYF.

This clone turned up a few times. The gene calls are TRBV6-5 and TRBJ1-2, with TRBD1 as a possible D gene (5 bases). The CDR3 has 9 amino acids. Germline-derived CDR1 and CDR2 are MNHEY and SVGAGI. The germline V and J ends were trimmed by 6 bases and 10 bases, with 6 bases remaining between them. Here the CDR3 DNA reads TGTGCCAGCAGAGGGGACTACACCTTC. It encodes CASRGDYTF.

This clone is a singleton in its sample. This chain links TRBV6-1 with TRBJ2-1, with TRBD2 matching over 7 bases. Germline V CDR1 and CDR2: MNHNS, SASEGT. The CDR3 contains 14 residues. J was trimmed by 9 bases and V by 5 bases; bases with no gene match: 10. The CDR3 reads CASSQSGTVLEQFF. The CDR3 bases are TGTGCCAGCAGTCAGAGCGGGACCGTACTTGAGCAGTTCTTC.

Concerning this clone itself: Other DNA sequences in this sample translate to the same CDR3. This CDR3 reads CASSLGGSGSNEQFF. The CDR3 coding sequence is TGCGCCAGCAGCTTGGGGGGTAGCGGGTCGAATGAGCAGTTCTTC. The chain employs TRBV5-1 and TRBJ2-1, with 7 bases matching TRBD2. Trimming took 0 bases from V and 7 from J; bases not matched to a gene: 7. This CDR3 comprises 15 residues. Germline CDR1 and CDR2: SGHRS and YFSETQ.

The genes are TRBV18 and TRBJ2-3; 13 bases fit TRBD2. Germline trimming cut 1 base from V and 0 bases from J; bases unmatched to any gene: 4. The germline gives CDR1 KGHSH, CDR2 LQKENI. The CDR3 spans 18 residues. CDR3 nucleotides: TGTGCCAGCTCACCACTCCCGGGACTAGCGGGAAGCACAGATACGCAGTATTTT. Protein: CASSPLPGLAGSTDTQYF.

This sequence joins TRBV7-9 and TRBJ2-1, with D perhaps assigned TRBD1 or TRBD2 (6 bases each). Germline assignment: CDR1 SEHNR and CDR2 FQNEAQ (reference sequence). Trimming removed 1 base at V and 12 bases at J, with 13 bases between. This CDR3 comprises 13 residues. This chain's CDR3 is CASSLGGAQVQFF. The CDR3 DNA reads TGTGCCAGCAGCTTAGGGGGGGCTCAGGTGCAGTTCTTC.

The V gene is TRBV10-1, the J gene TRBJ1-3, with D possibly matching TRBD1 (5 bases). The CDR3 runs 17 residues. The germline gives CDR1 WNHNN, CDR2 SYGVQD (reference sequence). The ends were cut back, 3 bases at V and 0 bases at J, with 15 bases in the middle. This CDR3 reads CASSEVGLRPSGNTIYF. As DNA, the CDR3 is TGCGCCAGCAGTGAAGTGGGACTTCGGCCCTCTGGAAACACCATATATTTT.

The J gene is TRBJ1-6, the V gene TRBV28, with TRBD1 matching 8 bases. The CDR3 is 16 amino acids. After removal of 4 bases from V and 3 bases from J, the junction contained 5 bases not matched to a gene. Germline CDR1 MDHEN, CDR2 SYDVKM. In nucleotides, the CDR3 is TGTGCCAGCAGTTCGACAGGGGACGGCTATAATTCACCCCTCCACTTT. Encoded protein: CASSSTGDGYNSPLHF.

The chain employs TRBV5-6 and TRBJ2-1; 7 bases map to TRBD1. The germline V gene encodes CDR1 SGHDT and CDR2 YYEEEE. The CDR3 has 19 residues. The trim removed 3 bases at V and 1 base at J, leaving 16 bases unmatched. The CDR3 loop is CASSWRQGMRMVSYNEQFF. CDR3 in DNA: TGTGCCAGCAGCTGGAGACAGGGTATGAGGATGGTATCCTACAATGAGCAGTTCTTC. The full variable domain, in which reference TRBV5-6 and TRBJ2-1 provide the parts outside the CDR3, is DAGVTQSPTHLIKTRGQQVTLRCSPKSGHDTVSWYQQALGQGPQFIFQYYEEEERQRGNFPDRFSGHQFPNYSSELNVNALLLGDSALYLCASSWRQGMRMVSYNEQFFGPGTRLTVL.

The CDR3 region is CASSRYLNYGYTF. The CDR3 DNA sequence: TGTGCCAGCAGCCGTTACCTCAACTATGGCTACACCTTC. The rearrangement links TRBV11-2 to TRBJ1-2, with D hard to call. This CDR3 contains 13 residues. CDR1 SGHAT and CDR2 FQNNGV come from the germline V gene. V was trimmed by 5 bases and J by 2 bases, leaving 9 bases between them.

The rearrangement uses TRBV29-1 and TRBJ2-5; possibly TRBD1 for D (6 bases). The V and J ends lost 5 bases and 5 bases respectively, with 15 bases between them. The CDR3 contains 13 residues. Per the germline V gene, CDR1 is SQVTM and CDR2 is ANQGSEA. DNA for the CDR3: TGCAGCGTTATGGCAGGGGCAGGGGAGACCCAGTACTTC. This sequence encodes CSVMAGAGETQYF. Looking up the rest from reference TRBV29-1 and TRBJ2-5 gives the full variable domain: SAVISQKPSRDICQRGTSLTIQCQVDSQVTMMFWYRQQPGQSLTLIATANQGSEATYESGFVIDKFPISRPNLTFSTLTVSNMSPEDSSIYLCSVMAGAGETQYFGPGTRLLVL.

J is TRBJ1-6 and V is TRBV7-2; D might be TRBD1 (5 bases). Germline CDR1 reads SGHTA; CDR2 reads FQGNSA. The CDR3 extends over 13 amino acids. The ends were cut back, 4 bases at V and 9 bases at J, with 10 bases in the middle. The CDR3: CASSSERGSPLHF. Written as DNA, the CDR3 is TGTGCCAGCAGCTCCGAGAGGGGTTCACCCCTCCACTTT.

This clone has just one count. The genes are TRBV5-1 and TRBJ1-1; maybe TRBD1 (5 bases). Germline loops: CDR1 SGHRS, CDR2 YFSETQ. The CDR3 loop spans 14 amino acids. Trimming removed 0 bases from V and 6 bases from J, with 12 bases in between. Here the CDR3 reads CASSLAKGDAEAFF. In nucleotides, the CDR3 is TGCGCCAGCAGCTTGGCCAAAGGGGACGCTGAAGCTTTCTTT.

This chain joins TRBV5-6 and TRBJ2-2; 7 nucleotides agree with TRBD2. The CDR3 runs 12 residues. CDR1 and CDR2 from the germline V gene are SGHDT and YYEEEE. J lost 8 bases, V lost 2 bases, and 0 bases had no gene match. The CDR3 here is CASSLAGGELFF. CDR3 in DNA: TGTGCCAGCAGCTTAGCGGGAGGGGAGCTGTTTTTT.

This clone was seen just once. This chain links TRBV30 with TRBJ2-3; 12 bases map to TRBD2. This CDR3 region has 17 residues. CDR1 and CDR2 from the germline V gene are GTSNPN and SVGIG (reference sequence). V was clipped by 0 bases and J by 1 base; unmatched bases: 5. The CDR3 region is CAWSVARTSGGTDTQYF. CDR3 sequence (DNA): TGTGCCTGGAGTGTAGCCCGGACTAGCGGGGGCACAGATACGCAGTATTTT.

The V call is TRBV21-1, the J call TRBJ1-5; the D call of TRBD1 is as the table states it, not checked on the DNA. TRBV21-1 is designated a pseudogene. This CDR3 is built from 18 residues. The CDR3 here is CASSKAGRDRGQGQPQHF. CDR3 nucleotides: TGTGCCAGCAGCAAAGCTGGTCGGGACAGGGGGCAAGGCCAGCCCCAGCATTTT.

The chain joins TRBV27 to TRBJ1-6; the D gene is possibly TRBD1 (6 bases). Germline V gene sequence: CDR1 MNHEY, CDR2 SMNVEV (reference sequence). The CDR3 runs 15 residues. V lost 8 bases and J 2 bases, leaving 13 bases between the germline ends. CDR3 DNA sequence: TGTGCCAGCTCACGGGGGGCCCCCTATAATTCACCCCTCCACTTT. Translated, it gives CASSRGAPYNSPLHF.